Listed here are 26 T cell receptor beta chains from one sample, sequenced in a study of human T cells and chemical hapten exposure. This sample's time point: pre-sensitization, week 0. Treatment defined: therapeutic diphenylcyclopropenone sensitization with weekly scalp DPC. A single record per CDR3 protein comes from TCRdb applying MiXCR to the RACE reads. This table has more than 250,000 distinct CDR3 sequences, roughly 7.4% appearing once. Here the sequenced sample was whole blood, taken in connection with sensitization to the hapten diphenylcyclopropenone (DPC). These receptors all come from a man between 18 and 29 years old with alopecia areata. Some clones in this sample may be carry-over from other donors' samples.

Only a few counts were recorded for this clonotype. This chain connects TRBV20-1 to TRBJ2-3; D is possibly TRBD1 or TRBD2 (7 bases each). Germline V gene sequence: CDR1 DFQATT, CDR2 SNEGSKA (reference sequence). V lost 6 bases and J 0 bases, leaving 16 bases between the germline ends. The CDR3 has 15 amino acids. In DNA, the CDR3 is TGCAGTGCCGAGGGGGCTAGCGGAAGCACAGATACGCAGTATTTT. It codes for CSAEGASGSTDTQYF.

A few counts support this clonotype. The chain recombines TRBV14 with TRBJ1-4; a possible D gene is TRBD1 (5 bases). Trimming shortened V by 5 bases and J by 8 bases, and 12 bases separated the two germline ends. Germline CDR1 reads SGHDN; CDR2 reads FVKESK. CDR3 size: 13 residues. The CDR3 reads CASSTGGKEKLFF. In DNA form, the CDR3 reads TGTGCCAGCAGCACCGGGGGGAAGGAAAAACTGTTTTTT.

This clonotype occurred a few times. The chain combines TRBV6-1 with TRBJ2-1, with no clear D. Germline loops: CDR1 MNHNS, CDR2 SASEGT. This CDR3 spans 11 amino acids. The V end was cut by 8 bases, the J end by 5 bases, with 7 bases between. For the CDR3, the DNA is TGTGCCAGCTGCATAAACAATGAGCAGTTCTTC. This encodes CASCINNEQFF.

This clonotype was observed a handful of times. This chain links TRBV10-2 with TRBJ2-5, with D hard to call. V was cut by 1 base and J by 13 bases, with 16 bases left in between. CDR3 length: 13 amino acids. Germline V gene lookup returns CDR1 WSHSY and CDR2 SAAADI. The chain's CDR3 is CASSEFRSEHPYF. The DNA for the CDR3 is TGCGCCAGCAGTGAGTTTCGGTCGGAACACCCGTACTTC.

This clonotype was observed at least ten times. This rearrangement joins TRBV5-1 to TRBJ2-5; 11 bases map to TRBD1. Losses at the gene ends were 3 bases for V and 3 bases for J; bases not matched to a gene: 10. This CDR3 has 17 amino acids. Germline assignment: CDR1 SGHRS and CDR2 YFSETQ. CDR3: CASSSSRTGGAEETQYF. CDR3 in DNA: TGCGCCAGCAGCTCTAGCCGGACAGGGGGCGCGGAAGAGACCCAGTACTTC.

The V call is TRBV6-2 or TRBV6-3, the J call TRBJ1-1; D is undetermined. V dropped 2 bases and J dropped 2 bases, with 9 bases sitting between them. From germline, CDR1 is MNHEY and CDR2 SVGEGT. This CDR3 region has 14 residues. The CDR3 nucleotides read TGTGCCAGCAGTTACCCTACACCAAACACTGAAGCTTTCTTT. It translates to CASSYPTPNTEAFF.

In this sample, this clonotype turned up a few times. This chain joins TRBV10-3 and TRBJ2-5; tentative D call: TRBD1 (5 bases). CDR1 is ENHRY, CDR2 SYGVKD, per germline. V lost 0 bases, J lost 8 bases, and 19 bases lay in between. This CDR3 has 16 amino acids. The CDR3 sequence: CAISESRQSGRETQYF. The CDR3 nucleotides read TGTGCCATCAGTGAGTCTAGACAGAGTGGAAGAGAAACCCAGTACTTC.

This clonotype has only a few counts. V and J are TRBV27 and TRBJ2-2; a possible D gene is TRBD1 (5 bases). Germline CDR1 is MNHEY and CDR2 is SMNVEV (reference sequence). The CDR3 covers 14 residues. V shed 8 bases and J shed 0 bases, with 10 bases lying between them. CDR3 sequence (DNA): TGTGCCAGCTGGACAAATGCGAACACCGGGGAGCTGTTTTTT. The encoded protein is CASWTNANTGELFF.

The rearrangement uses TRBV7-9 and TRBJ1-2, with 12 bases aligning to TRBD1. Germline V lookup: CDR1 SEHNR, CDR2 FQNEAQ (reference sequence). V dropped 4 bases and J dropped 8; count of bases not matched to a gene: 2. The CDR3 loop spans 13 amino acids. The CDR3, as DNA: TGTGCCAGCAGCTCCGGGACAGGGGGCGGCTACACCTTC. It yields the protein CASSSGTGGGYTF.

V usage is TRBV27 and J usage is TRBJ1-5; tentatively, D is TRBD1 (6 bases). The CDR3 contains 15 residues. CDR1 and CDR2 (germline): MNHEY, SMNVEV (reference sequence). V shed 4 bases and J shed 7 bases, with 17 bases lying between them. The CDR3 region is CASSSSTGGEQPQHF. In nucleotides, the CDR3 is TGTGCCAGCAGTTCCTCTACGGGGGGCGAACAGCCCCAGCATTTT.

This clonotype was counted between two and nine times. The chain couples TRBV15 to TRBJ2-3; 8 nucleotides match TRBD1. From germline, CDR1 is LNHNV and CDR2 YYDKDF (reference sequence). This CDR3 contains 15 residues. Losses at the gene ends were 4 bases for V and 2 bases for J; bases not matched to a gene: 5. DNA for the CDR3: TGTGCCACCAGCACGACAGGGGAGGTCACAGATACGCAGTATTTT. This translates into CATSTTGEVTDTQYF.

This clonotype came up a few times. The chain is built from TRBV4-1 and TRBJ2-5; TRBD2 aligns across 7 bases. This CDR3 contains 18 residues. V shed 0 bases and J 5 bases; nucleotides not matched to a gene: 15. Germline V lookup: CDR1 MGHRA, CDR2 YSYEKL. CDR3 loop: CASSQDRGRGGAVETQYF. CDR3 DNA: TGCGCCAGCAGCCAAGATCGCGGTCGCGGGGGTGCCGTCGAGACCCAGTACTTC.

V usage is TRBV12-3 or TRBV12-4 and J usage is TRBJ1-1, with D perhaps TRBD1 (5 bases). This CDR3 has 14 amino acids. V lost 7 bases and J 0 bases, leaving 12 bases between the germline ends. In DNA form, the CDR3 reads TGTGCCAGCACCCCGGGACGGGTGAACACTGAAGCTTTCTTT. It codes for CASTPGRVNTEAFF.

The chain combines TRBV2 with TRBJ2-2; TRBD1 matches 9 bases. V shed 7 bases and J 4 bases; nucleotides not matched to a gene: 7. From germline, CDR1 is SNHLY and CDR2 FYNNEI. The CDR3 runs to 15 residues. Here the CDR3 DNA reads TGTGCCAGCACCCGGACAGGGGCTGCCACCGGGGAGCTGTTTTTT. Translating it yields CASTRTGAATGELFF.

The chain uses TRBV4-1 and TRBJ1-2; D may be TRBD1 (5 bases). Germline values: CDR1 MGHRA, CDR2 YSYEKL. The length of the CDR3 is 16 residues. V was cut by 3 bases and J by 1 base, with 15 bases left in between. The CDR3 coding sequence is TGCGCCAGCAGCCAGGCAAGACAGCCCCTTAACTATGGCTACACCTTC. Encoded protein: CASSQARQPLNYGYTF.

This clonotype was seen more than once but under ten times. The V gene is TRBV4-3, the J gene TRBJ1-1; D remains ambiguous. V dropped 4 bases and J dropped 0 bases, with 18 bases sitting between them. The CDR3 has 17 residues. CDR1 and CDR2 from the germline V gene are LGHNA and YSLEER. CDR3 protein: CASSRAVRVQMNTEAFF. CDR3 nucleotide sequence: TGCGCCAGCAGCCGCGCTGTGAGAGTCCAGATGAACACTGAAGCTTTCTTT.

This chain connects TRBV6-6 to TRBJ1-2; TRBD1 aligns across 7 bases. The CDR3 runs 13 residues. Losses at the gene ends were 6 bases for V and 3 bases for J; bases not matched to a gene: 4. The germline CDR1 and CDR2 sequences are MNHNY and SVGAGI (reference sequence). The CDR3 sequence is CASSTGVDYGYTF. The CDR3 nucleotides read TGTGCCAGCAGCACAGGGGTGGACTATGGCTACACCTTC.

This clonotype was found many times. This rearrangement joins TRBV25-1 to TRBJ2-2; maybe TRBD1 (5 bases). Germline V lookup: CDR1 MGHDK, CDR2 SYGVNS. Trimming left V 1 base short and J 6 bases short, with 6 bases between. The CDR3 runs to 13 residues. CDR3 loop: CASSELTAGELFF. Written as DNA, the CDR3 is TGTGCCAGCAGTGAATTGACAGCCGGGGAGCTGTTTTTT. Based on the CDR3 plus reference TRBV25-1 and TRBJ2-2, the full variable domain is EADIYQTPRYLVIGTGKKITLECSQTMGHDKMYWYQQDPGMELHLIHYSYGVNSTEKGDLSSESTVSRIRTEHFPLTLESARPSHTSQYLCASSELTAGELFFGEGSRLTVL.

This chain joins TRBV4-1 and TRBJ2-7; tentatively, D is TRBD1 (5 bases). The CDR3 runs 14 residues. Germline assignment: CDR1 MGHRA and CDR2 YSYEKL. Trimming removed 2 bases from V and 2 bases from J, with 10 bases in between. CDR3 region: CASSQKTGPYEQYF. The CDR3 bases are TGCGCCAGCAGCCAAAAAACAGGACCCTACGAGCAGTACTTC.

This clonotype has ten or more counts. The V call is TRBV7-9, the J call TRBJ1-2; D unclear. Trimming took 3 bases from V and 4 from J, leaving 15 bases between them. Germline CDR1 is SEHNR and CDR2 is FQNEAQ (reference sequence). The CDR3 is 15 amino acids. The CDR3 DNA sequence: TGTGCCAGCAGCTTTGGGAAGGCAGCGCTCTATGGCTACACCTTC. It specifies CASSFGKAALYGYTF.

This rearrangement joins TRBV28 to TRBJ1-2, with D uncertain. The CDR3 has 16 residues. Germline lookup yields CDR1 MDHEN and CDR2 SYDVKM. V dropped 3 bases and J dropped 7 bases, with 21 bases sitting between them. This CDR3 reads CASSLAPGRFGRGYTF. CDR3 DNA sequence: TGTGCCAGCAGTTTGGCCCCTGGTCGGTTCGGGCGTGGCTACACCTTC.

This clonotype has a handful of counts. The rearrangement links TRBV25-1 to TRBJ2-1, with TRBD1 matching over 9 bases. V dropped 8 bases and J dropped 9; count of bases not matched to a gene: 11. CDR3 size: 14 residues. CDR1 MGHDK and CDR2 SYGVNS come from the germline V gene. The CDR3 coding sequence is TGTGCCAGCGGGAGGGACAGGGATAATGGTGAGCAGTTCTTC. Translation gives CASGRDRDNGEQFF.

This clonotype was seen only a few times. The rearrangement joins TRBV7-9 to TRBJ1-6; D call uncertain. Per germline, CDR1 SEHNR and CDR2 FQNEAQ (reference sequence). The V gene lost 3 bases and the J gene lost 9 bases, with 6 bases spanning the gap. The CDR3 runs 12 residues. CDR3 sequence reads: CASSFLGSPLHF. CDR3 nucleotides: TGTGCCAGCAGCTTCCTGGGTTCACCCCTCCACTTT.

This clonotype has more than one count but fewer than ten. The V call is TRBV20-1, the J call TRBJ2-1; TRBD2 aligns across 10 bases. Per the germline V gene, CDR1 is DFQATT and CDR2 is SNEGSKA (reference sequence). CDR3 length: 17 residues. V lost 1 base and J lost 0; bases outside the gene matches: 6. The CDR3: CSARALAGGGSYNEQFF. DNA for the CDR3: TGCAGTGCTAGAGCGTTAGCGGGGGGTGGCTCCTACAATGAGCAGTTCTTC.

The chain has TRBV7-3 and TRBJ1-2; D unresolved. The V gene lost 5 bases and the J gene lost 8 bases, with 15 bases spanning the gap. The germline gives CDR1 SGHTA, CDR2 FQGTGA. CDR3 length: 13 residues. CDR3 bases: TGTGCCAGCAGCACTTATCTGGGCACCGGCTACACCTTC. It yields the protein CASSTYLGTGYTF.

V gene TRBV2 combines with J gene TRBJ2-1; TRBD2 aligns across 10 bases. Germline V CDR1 and CDR2: SNHLY, FYNNEI. The length of the CDR3 is 14 residues. V shed 7 bases, J shed 5 bases, and the junction held 5 bases outside the gene matches. CDR3 sequence reads: CASMGLARNNEQFF. CDR3 nucleotide sequence: TGTGCCAGCATGGGACTAGCGAGAAACAATGAGCAGTTCTTC. Based on the CDR3 plus reference TRBV2 and TRBJ2-1, the full variable domain is EPEVTQTPSHQVTQMGQEVILRCVPISNHLYFYWYRQILGQKVEFLVSFYNNEISEKSEIFDDQFSVERPDGSNFTLKIRSTKLEDSAMYFCASMGLARNNEQFFGPGTRLTVL.